Listed below are T cell receptor beta chains from one sample, sequenced in a study of control samples from healthy donors and cancer patients. Libraries were prepared by immunoSEQ multiplex PCR; TCRdb keeps only in-frame clonotypes and omits some of them. The table has 120,000 or so clones, approximately 92% seen once; the top ten hold less than 0.65%. Sequenced sample: PBMCs. These receptors were taken from an elderly man with head and neck cancer. The CDR3 runs from the conserved cysteine through the conserved F or W. D genes are given only for firm matches. Clone size appears in some rows only: once, few, many, or a class for an expanded clone.

.	TRBV9	TRBJ2-4	.	TGTGCCAGCAGCCCACCCGGGGCGGACCTTGCCAAAAACATTCAGTACTTC	CASSPPGADLAKNIQYF
TRBD1	TRBV5-4	TRBJ2-1	once	TGTGCCAGCAGCCCCGGACAGGGGAGGTACTATGAGCAGTTCTTC	CASSPGQGRYYEQFF
TRBD1	TRBV19	TRBJ1-4	.	TGTGCCAGTAGTATAAGACAGGGCGTTGAAAAACTGTTTTTT	CASSIRQGVEKLFF
TRBD1	TRBV5-5	TRBJ1-2	.	TGTGCCAGCAGCTTGGCCGGACAGGGGGATGGCTACACCTTC	CASSLAGQGDGYTF
.	TRBV5-1	TRBJ1-4	.	TGCGCCAGCAGCTTCCAAGGGGCTGGAGAAAAACTGTTTTTT	CASSFQGAGEKLFF
.	TRBV5-1	TRBJ2-3	.	TGCGCCAGCAGCCCGGGACGCCCATTCACAGATACGCAGTATTTT	CASSPGRPFTDTQYF
.	TRBV7-2	TRBJ1-2	once	TGTGCCAGCAGCTTAGCGGGGCCAGGTCCTTATGGCTACACCTTC	CASSLAGPGPYGYTF
TRBD1	TRBV10-2	TRBJ1-5	.	TGCGCCAGCAGTGTCGACAGGGGGAATCAGCCCCAGCATTTT	CASSVDRGNQPQHF
.	TRBV29-1	TRBJ2-5	once	TGCAGCGTTGGAACAGGTCGAGAGACCCAGTACTTC	CSVGTGRETQYF
TRBD1	TRBV7-6	TRBJ2-3	.	TGTGCCAGCAGCCGAAACGGGGACAGGACAACAGATACGCAGTATTTT	CASSRNGDRTTDTQYF
.	TRBV30	TRBJ1-2	.	TGTGCCTGGAGCGCGGGAGGCAGGGGTATGGATGGCTACACCTTC	CAWSAGGRGMDGYTF
TRBD1	TRBV29-1	TRBJ1-2	once	TGCAGCGCAGGACAGGGCAACTATGGCTACACCTTC	CSAGQGNYGYTF
TRBD1	TRBV7-9	TRBJ2-5	.	TGTGCCAGCAGCCCTGACAGGGCTCTGTACTTC	CASSPDRALYF
TRBD1	TRBV5-1	TRBJ1-4	once	TGCGCCAGCAGCTTGGATCTAGGGACAGGGGTCGGAAAACTGTTTTTT	CASSLDLGTGVGKLFF
TRBD2	TRBV5-1	TRBJ2-2	once	TGCGCCAGCAGTTCGGGTAGCGGGGGCCGGAACACCGGGGAGCTGTTTTTT	CASSSGSGGRNTGELFF
.	TRBV3-1/TRBV3-2	TRBJ2-6	.	TGTGCCAGCAGCCTCAGGACAGTTACCAACGTCCTGACTTTC	CASSLRTVTNVLTF
TRBD1	TRBV3-1/TRBV3-2	TRBJ1-2	.	TGTGCCAGCAGCTTGACAGGGGCCCACGATGGCTACACCTTC	CASSLTGAHDGYTF
TRBD1	TRBV20-1	TRBJ2-1	.	TGCAGTGCTAGTTATGGACAGGGTTACAATGAGCAGTTCTTC	CSASYGQGYNEQFF
.	TRBV10-3	TRBJ2-1	.	TGTGCCATCAGTGATTACAATGAGCAGTTCTTC	CAISDYNEQFF
.	TRBV6-6	TRBJ1-3	few	TGTGCCAGCAGCCTAGGGTTCCCTGGAAACACCATATATTTT	CASSLGFPGNTIYF
TRBD2	TRBV5-4	TRBJ2-3	.	TGTGCCAGCAGCTTCCCGGCTAGCGGGAGGCCAGATACGCAGTATTTT	CASSFPASGRPDTQYF
TRBD2	TRBV5-1	TRBJ2-3	.	TGCGCCAGCAGCCTCGGACTAGCGGGAGAGGATACGCAGTATTTT	CASSLGLAGEDTQYF